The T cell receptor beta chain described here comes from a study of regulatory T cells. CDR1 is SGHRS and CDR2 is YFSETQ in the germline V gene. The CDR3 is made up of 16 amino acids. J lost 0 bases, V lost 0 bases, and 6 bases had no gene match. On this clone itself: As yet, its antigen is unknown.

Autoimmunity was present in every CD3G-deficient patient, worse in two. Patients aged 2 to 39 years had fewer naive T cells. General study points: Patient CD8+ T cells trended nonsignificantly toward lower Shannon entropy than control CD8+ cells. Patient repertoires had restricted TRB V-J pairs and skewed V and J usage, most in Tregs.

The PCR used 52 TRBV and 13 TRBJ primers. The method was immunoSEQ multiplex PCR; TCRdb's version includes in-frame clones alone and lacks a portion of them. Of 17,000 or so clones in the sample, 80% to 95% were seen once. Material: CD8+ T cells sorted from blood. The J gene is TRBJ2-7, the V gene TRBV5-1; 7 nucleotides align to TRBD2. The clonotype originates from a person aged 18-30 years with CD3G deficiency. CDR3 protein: CASSLAAGGSSYEQYF. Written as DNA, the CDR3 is TGCGCCAGCAGCTTGGCCGCTGGCGGGAGCTCCTACGAGCAGTACTTC.